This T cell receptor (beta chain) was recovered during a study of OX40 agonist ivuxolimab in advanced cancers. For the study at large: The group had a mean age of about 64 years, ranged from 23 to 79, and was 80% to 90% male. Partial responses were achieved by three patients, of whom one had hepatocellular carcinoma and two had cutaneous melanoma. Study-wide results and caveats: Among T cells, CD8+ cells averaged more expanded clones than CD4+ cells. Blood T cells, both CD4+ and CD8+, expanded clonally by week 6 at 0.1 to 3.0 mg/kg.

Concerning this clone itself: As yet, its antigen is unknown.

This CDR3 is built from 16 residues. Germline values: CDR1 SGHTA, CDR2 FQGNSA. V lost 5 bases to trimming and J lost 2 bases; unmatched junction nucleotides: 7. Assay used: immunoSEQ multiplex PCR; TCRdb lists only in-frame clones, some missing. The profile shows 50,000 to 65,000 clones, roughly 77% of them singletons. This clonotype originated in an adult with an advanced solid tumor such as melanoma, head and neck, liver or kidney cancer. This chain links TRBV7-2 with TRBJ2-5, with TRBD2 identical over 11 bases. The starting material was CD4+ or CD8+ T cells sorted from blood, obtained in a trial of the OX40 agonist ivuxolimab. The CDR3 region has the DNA TGTGCCAGCAGCCCGAGACTAGCGGGGTGGCAAGAGACCCAGTACTTC. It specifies CASSPRLAGWQETQYF.